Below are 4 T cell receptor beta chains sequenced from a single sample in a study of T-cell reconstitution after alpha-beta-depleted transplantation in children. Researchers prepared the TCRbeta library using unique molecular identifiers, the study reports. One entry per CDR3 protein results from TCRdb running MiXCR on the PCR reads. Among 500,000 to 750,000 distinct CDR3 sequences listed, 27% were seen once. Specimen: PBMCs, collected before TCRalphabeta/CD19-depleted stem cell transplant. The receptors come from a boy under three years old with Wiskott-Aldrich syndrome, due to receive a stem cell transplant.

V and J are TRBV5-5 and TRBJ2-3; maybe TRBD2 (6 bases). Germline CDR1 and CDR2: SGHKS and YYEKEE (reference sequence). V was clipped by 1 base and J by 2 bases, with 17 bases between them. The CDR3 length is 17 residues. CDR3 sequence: CASSLLATRQFTDTQYF. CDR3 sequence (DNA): TGTGCCAGCAGCTTGTTAGCGACTAGACAATTCACAGATACGCAGTATTTT.

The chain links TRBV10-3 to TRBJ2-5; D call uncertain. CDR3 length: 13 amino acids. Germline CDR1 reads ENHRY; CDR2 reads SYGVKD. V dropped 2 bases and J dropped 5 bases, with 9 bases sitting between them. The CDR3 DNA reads TGTGCCATCAGTGAGGAGAACGCGGAGACCCAGTACTTC. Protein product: CAISEENAETQYF.

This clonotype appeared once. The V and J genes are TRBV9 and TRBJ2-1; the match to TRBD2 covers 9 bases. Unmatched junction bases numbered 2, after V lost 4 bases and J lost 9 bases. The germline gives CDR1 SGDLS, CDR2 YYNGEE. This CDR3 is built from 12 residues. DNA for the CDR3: TGTGCCAGCAGCCGGACTAGCGCTGAGCAGTTCTTC. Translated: CASSRTSAEQFF.

The CDR3 bases are TGTGCCAGCAGGGACAGGGTTCGCGACGAGCAGTACTTC. Translating it yields CASRDRVRDEQYF. The J gene is TRBJ2-7, the V gene TRBV6-2 or TRBV6-3; TRBD1 agrees at 8 bases. The trim removed 6 bases at V and 5 bases at J, leaving 6 bases unmatched. The CDR3 extends over 13 amino acids. Looked up from germline, CDR1 is MNHEY and CDR2 is SVGEGT.